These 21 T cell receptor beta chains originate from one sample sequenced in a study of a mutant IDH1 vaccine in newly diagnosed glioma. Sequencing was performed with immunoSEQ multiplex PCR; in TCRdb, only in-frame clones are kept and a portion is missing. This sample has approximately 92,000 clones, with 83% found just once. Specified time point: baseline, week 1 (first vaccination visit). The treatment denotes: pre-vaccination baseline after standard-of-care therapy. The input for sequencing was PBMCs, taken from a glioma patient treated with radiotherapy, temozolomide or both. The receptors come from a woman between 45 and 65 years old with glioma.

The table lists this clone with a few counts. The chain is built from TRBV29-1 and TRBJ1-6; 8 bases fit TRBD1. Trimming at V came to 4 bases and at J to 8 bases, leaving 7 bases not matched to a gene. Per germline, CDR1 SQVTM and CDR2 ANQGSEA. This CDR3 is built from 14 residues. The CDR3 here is CSVGGQGVDSPLHF. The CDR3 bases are TGCAGCGTTGGAGGACAGGGCGTAGATTCACCCCTCCACTTT.

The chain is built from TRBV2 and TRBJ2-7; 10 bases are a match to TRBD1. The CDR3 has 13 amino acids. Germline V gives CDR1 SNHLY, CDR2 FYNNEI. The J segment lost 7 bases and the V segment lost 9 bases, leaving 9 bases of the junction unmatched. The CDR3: CASGTGDAGEQYF. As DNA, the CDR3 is TGTGCCAGTGGGACAGGGGATGCCGGGGAGCAGTACTTC.

The chain's CDR3 is CASSSTGGYGYTF. CDR3 DNA sequence: TGTGCCAGCAGCTCGACAGGGGGCTATGGCTACACCTTC. The gene calls are TRBV5-6 and TRBJ1-2; TRBD1 aligns across 9 bases. The CDR3 has 13 amino acids. Germline V gene lookup returns CDR1 SGHDT and CDR2 YYEEEE. With 3 bases clipped from V and 4 bases from J, the junction kept 1 base outside the gene matches. The full variable domain, with the rest looked up from reference TRBV5-6 and TRBJ1-2, is DAGVTQSPTHLIKTRGQQVTLRCSPKSGHDTVSWYQQALGQGPQFIFQYYEEEERQRGNFPDRFSGHQFPNYSSELNVNALLLGDSALYLCASSSTGGYGYTFGSGTRLTVV.

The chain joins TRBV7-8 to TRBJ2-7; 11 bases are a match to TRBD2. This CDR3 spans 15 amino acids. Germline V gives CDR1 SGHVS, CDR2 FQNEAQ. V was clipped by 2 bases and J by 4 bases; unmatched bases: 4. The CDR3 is CASSLPSGGIYEQYF. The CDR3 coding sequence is TGTGCCAGCAGCTTACCTAGCGGGGGGATTTACGAGCAGTACTTC.

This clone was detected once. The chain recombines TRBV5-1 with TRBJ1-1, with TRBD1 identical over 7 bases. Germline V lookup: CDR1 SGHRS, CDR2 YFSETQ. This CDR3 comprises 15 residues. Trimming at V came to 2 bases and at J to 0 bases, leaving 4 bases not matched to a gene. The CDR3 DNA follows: TGCGCCAGCAGCTTCTTACAGGGGATGAACACTGAAGCTTTCTTT. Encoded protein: CASSFLQGMNTEAFF.

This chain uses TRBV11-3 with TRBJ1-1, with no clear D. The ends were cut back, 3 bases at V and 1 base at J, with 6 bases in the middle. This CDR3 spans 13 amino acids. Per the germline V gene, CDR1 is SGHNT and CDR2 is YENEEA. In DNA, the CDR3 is TGTGCCAGCAGCTTTAGGGAGAACACTGAAGCTTTCTTT. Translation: CASSFRENTEAFF.

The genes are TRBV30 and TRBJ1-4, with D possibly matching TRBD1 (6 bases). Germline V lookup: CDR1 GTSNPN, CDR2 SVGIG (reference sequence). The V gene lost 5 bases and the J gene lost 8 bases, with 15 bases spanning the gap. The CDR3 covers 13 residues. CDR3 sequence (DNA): TGTGCCTGGGAACAGGGTTGGGGGGAAAAACTGTTTTTT. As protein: CAWEQGWGEKLFF.

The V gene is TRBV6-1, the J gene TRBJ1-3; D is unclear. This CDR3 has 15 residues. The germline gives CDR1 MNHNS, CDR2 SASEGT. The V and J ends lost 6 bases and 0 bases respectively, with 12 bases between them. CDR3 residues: CASRLLQNSGNTIYF. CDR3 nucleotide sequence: TGTGCCAGCAGGTTGCTGCAGAACTCTGGAAACACCATATATTTT.

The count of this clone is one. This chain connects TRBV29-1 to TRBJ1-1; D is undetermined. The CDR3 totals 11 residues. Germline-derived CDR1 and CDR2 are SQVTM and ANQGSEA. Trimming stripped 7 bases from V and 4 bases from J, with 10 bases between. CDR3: CSGGSGTEAFF. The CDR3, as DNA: TGCAGCGGTGGGTCGGGCACTGAAGCTTTCTTT.

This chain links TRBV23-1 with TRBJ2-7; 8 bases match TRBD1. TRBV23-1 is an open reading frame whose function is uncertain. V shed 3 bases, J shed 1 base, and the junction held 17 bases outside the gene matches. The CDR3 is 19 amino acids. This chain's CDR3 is CASSHLPPWTGPISYEQYF. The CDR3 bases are TGCGCCAGCAGTCACTTACCCCCTTGGACAGGGCCGATATCCTACGAGCAGTACTTC.

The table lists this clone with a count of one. The CDR3 reads CASSIDPGQGPEKLFF. CDR3 DNA sequence: TGTGCCAGTAGTATAGATCCGGGGCAGGGGCCCGAAAAACTGTTTTTT. The chain is built from TRBV19 and TRBJ1-4; possible D gene TRBD1, 6 bases. V lost 0 bases to trimming and J lost 8 bases, with 16 bases between them. Germline values: CDR1 LNHDA, CDR2 SQIVND (reference sequence). This CDR3 region has 16 residues.

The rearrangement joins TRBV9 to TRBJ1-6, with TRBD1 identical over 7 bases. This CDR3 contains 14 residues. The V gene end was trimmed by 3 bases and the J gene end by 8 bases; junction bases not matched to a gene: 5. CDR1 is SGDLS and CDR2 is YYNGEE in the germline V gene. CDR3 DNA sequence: TGTGCCAGCAGCGCAGACAGGGACTATTCACCCCTCCACTTT. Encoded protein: CASSADRDYSPLHF.

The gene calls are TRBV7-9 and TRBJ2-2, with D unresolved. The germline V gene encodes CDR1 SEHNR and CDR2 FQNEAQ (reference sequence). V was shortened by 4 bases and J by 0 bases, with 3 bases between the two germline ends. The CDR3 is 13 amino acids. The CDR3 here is CASSSTNTGELFF. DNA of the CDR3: TGTGCCAGCAGCTCGACGAACACCGGGGAGCTGTTTTTT. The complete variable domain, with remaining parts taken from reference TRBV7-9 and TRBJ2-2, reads DTGVSQNPRHKITKRGQNVTFRCDPISEHNRLYWYRQTLGQGPEFLTYFQNEAQLEKSRLLSDRFSAERPKGSFSTLEIQRTEQGDSAMYLCASSSTNTGELFFGEGSRLTVL.

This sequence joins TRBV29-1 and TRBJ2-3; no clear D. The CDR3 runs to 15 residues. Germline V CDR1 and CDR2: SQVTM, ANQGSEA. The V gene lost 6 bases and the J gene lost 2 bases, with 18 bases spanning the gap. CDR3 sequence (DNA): TGCAGCGTCGACCCCACCCGACGAAACACAGATACGCAGTATTTT. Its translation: CSVDPTRRNTDTQYF.

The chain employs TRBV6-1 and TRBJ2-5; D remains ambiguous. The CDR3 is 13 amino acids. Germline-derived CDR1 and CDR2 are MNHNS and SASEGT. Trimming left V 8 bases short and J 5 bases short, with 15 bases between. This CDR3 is CASSFQARETQYF. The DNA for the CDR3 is TGTGCCAGCTCTTTCCAGGCGCGGGAGACCCAGTACTTC.

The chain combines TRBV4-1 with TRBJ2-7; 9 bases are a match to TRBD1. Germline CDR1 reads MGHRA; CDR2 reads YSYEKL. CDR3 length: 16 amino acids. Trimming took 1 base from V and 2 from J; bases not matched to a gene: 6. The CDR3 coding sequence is TGCGCCAGCAGCCAAGCCGAGGGACAGGGTCCCTACGAGCAGTACTTC. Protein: CASSQAEGQGPYEQYF.

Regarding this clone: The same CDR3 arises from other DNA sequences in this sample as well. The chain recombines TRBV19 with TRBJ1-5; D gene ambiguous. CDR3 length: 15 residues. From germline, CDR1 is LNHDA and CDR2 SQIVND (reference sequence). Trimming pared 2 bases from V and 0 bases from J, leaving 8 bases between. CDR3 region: CASSISEYSNQPQHF. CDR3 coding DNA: TGTGCCAGTAGTATATCTGAATATAGCAATCAGCCCCAGCATTTT.

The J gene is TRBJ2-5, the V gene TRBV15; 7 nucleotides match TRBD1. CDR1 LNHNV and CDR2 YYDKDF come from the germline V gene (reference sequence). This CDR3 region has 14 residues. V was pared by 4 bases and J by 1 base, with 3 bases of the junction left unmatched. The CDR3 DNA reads TGTGCCACCAGCATCCGGACAGGCCAAGAGACCCAGTACTTC. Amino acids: CATSIRTGQETQYF.

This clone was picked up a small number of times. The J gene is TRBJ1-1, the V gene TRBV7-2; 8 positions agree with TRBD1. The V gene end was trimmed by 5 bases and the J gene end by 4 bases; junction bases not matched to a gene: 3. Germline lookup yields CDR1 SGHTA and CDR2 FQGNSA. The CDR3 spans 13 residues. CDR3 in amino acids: CASSVDRGTEAFF. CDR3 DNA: TGTGCCAGCAGCGTCGACAGGGGCACTGAAGCTTTCTTT. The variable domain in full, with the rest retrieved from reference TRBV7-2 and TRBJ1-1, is GAGVSQSPSNKVTEKGKDVELRCDPISGHTALYWYRQSLGQGLEFLIYFQGNSAPDKSGLPSDRFSAERTGGSVSTLTIQRTQQEDSAVYLCASSVDRGTEAFFGQGTRLTVV.

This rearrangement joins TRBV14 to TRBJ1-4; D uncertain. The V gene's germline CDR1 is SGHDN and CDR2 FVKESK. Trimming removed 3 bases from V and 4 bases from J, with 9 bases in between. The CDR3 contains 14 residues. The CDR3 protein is CASSQRWSNEKLFF. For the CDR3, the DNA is TGTGCCAGCAGCCAGCGGTGGAGTAATGAAAAACTGTTTTTT.

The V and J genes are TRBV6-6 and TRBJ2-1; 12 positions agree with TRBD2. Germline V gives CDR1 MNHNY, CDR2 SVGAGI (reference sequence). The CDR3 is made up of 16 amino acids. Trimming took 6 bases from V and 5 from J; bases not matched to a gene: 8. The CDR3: CASRPSLAGGDNEQFF. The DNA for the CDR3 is TGTGCCAGCAGACCATCCCTAGCGGGGGGGGACAATGAGCAGTTCTTC.